The source of this T cell receptor beta chain is a study of blood T cell repertoires in COVID-19 (dated by TCRdb to the early 2020s). About the investigation overall: Collaborator samples came from the United States, Italy and Spain and covered acute and convalescent phases of COVID-19. Where HLA class I and class II types were available, the types were taken from metadata supplied by the sample provider, not from assay-based typing. The samples were drawn from two sources: the first 160 participants of the ongoing ImmuneRACE study, and fewer than 1,500 subjects contributed by 6 global collaborators. A de-identified subject ID, COVID-19 status, age in years and sex were almost always included in the sample metadata. Deeply sampled blood TCRbeta repertoires from subjects exposed to, actively infected with, or recovered from COVID-19 were included in the dataset. The prospective study material was composed of cDNA or gDNA derived from T cells, B-cell-depleted T cells, or PBMCs. The repertoires were released in a freely available public database intended as a resource for research on the immune response to SARS-CoV-2. Summary of the overall study and its limitations: How much clinical and demographic metadata was included differed by source and by participant, and the metadata was provided uncurated.

Of note for this clone: This clone's antigen is unknown. Within one base of it there is no much larger clone, and no base qualities were kept.

The immunoSEQ Assay, a bias-controlled multiplex PCR, was used to amplify TCRbeta CDR3 regions from genomic DNA. In the paper's pipeline: Nucleated cell counts per sample were estimated from amplification of reference gene primers within the assay. To quantify the absolute abundance of each unique TCRbeta CDR3 rearrangement, sequence reads were collapsed and filtered. For each sample, productive Simpson clonality was calculated as the square root of Simpson's diversity index over productive rearrangements. TCRdb obtained this table from immuneACCESS and retained in-frame rearrangements with V and J assigned. These tables miss some clones; where compared with another copy, unresolved V genes account for less than half of the shortfall, and the remainder is unexplained. The V and J calls and clone size come from that table; D and trimming were worked out from the DNA. This sample comprises some 100,000 clones, 86% of them detected only once. About 25% of the sample is held by the ten biggest clonotypes.

The germline V gene yields SGHRS for CDR1 and YFSETQ for CDR2. V is cut back by 3 bases and J by 5 bases, with 4 bases in the junction unmatched. The CDR3 has 14 amino acids, counting the end cysteine and phenylalanine. Only CDR3 DNA is held: 42 bases, read in frame from base 1. Whole blood was collected in K2EDTA tubes by collaborating institutions according to the institutions' own protocols. For TCRbeta analysis, collaborator samples were shipped as frozen whole blood, as isolated PBMCs, or as DNA extracted from either sample type. The specimen was peripheral blood. The source is a human donor in a cohort sampled during active COVID-19. Recombination connected TRBV5-1 to TRBJ1-1, with TRBD1 identical over 10 junction bases. Here is the DNA: TGCGCCAGCAGCTGGGACAGGGGATTGACTGAAGCTTTCTTT. This sequence encodes CASSWDRGLTEAFF.